This passage covers 17 T cell receptor beta chains from one sample sequenced in a study of kidney transplant recipient with SARS-CoV-2 infection. TCRdb processed the reads anew with MiXCR; each CDR3 protein has one entry. The table records 200,000 to 300,000 distinct CDR3 sequences, 29% of them present only once. The material was a blood sample, obtained at baseline and on day 111 from a kidney transplant recipient. The receptors derive from a male patient aged 30 to 40 who had COVID-19 and was a kidney transplant recipient. Some of the T cells might come from the graft donor.

The table lists this clonotype with many counts. CDR3 amino acids: CASSKRKELGKTYGYTF. In DNA, the CDR3 is TGTGCCAGCAGTAAAAGAAAAGAACTGGGAAAGACCTATGGCTACACCTTC. The J gene is TRBJ1-2, the V gene TRBV25-1; D is undetermined. CDR1 MGHDK and CDR2 SYGVNS come from the germline V gene. This CDR3 spans 17 amino acids. Trimming left V 5 bases short and J 4 bases short, with 23 bases between.

This clonotype has a count of ten or more. The chain employs TRBV7-9 and TRBJ1-1; 10 bases are shared with TRBD1. The CDR3 has 17 residues. Germline assignment: CDR1 SEHNR and CDR2 FQNEAQ (reference sequence). V trimming: 7 bases; J trimming: 7 bases; junction bases outside the gene matches: 18. CDR3 protein: CASTNGRDRGEDGEAFF. CDR3 sequence (DNA): TGTGCCAGCACCAATGGACGGGACAGGGGAGAAGATGGTGAAGCTTTCTTT. The full variable domain, in which reference TRBV7-9 and TRBJ1-1 provide the parts outside the CDR3, is DTGVSQNPRHKITKRGQNVTFRCDPISEHNRLYWYRQTLGQGPEFLTYFQNEAQLEKSRLLSDRFSAERPKGSFSTLEIQRTEQGDSAMYLCASTNGRDRGEDGEAFFGQGTRLTVV.

As to this clonotype: A read error is possible here, since a much larger clone lies one base away. The V and J genes are TRBV20-1 and TRBJ2-7; 9 bases line up with TRBD1. Trimming took 5 bases from V and 6 from J; bases not matched to a gene: 2. The CDR3 runs to 11 residues. Germline CDR1 reads DFQATT; CDR2 reads SNEGSKA (reference sequence). The CDR3 loop reads CSARTGVEQYF. As DNA, the CDR3 is TGCAGTGCTCGGACAGGGGTCGAGCAGTACTTC.

The sample holds many counts of this clonotype. The CDR3 spells CAISEQGFSGNTIYF. The DNA of the CDR3 is TGTGCCATCAGTGAGCAGGGGTTCTCTGGAAACACCATATATTTT. This chain uses TRBV10-3 with TRBJ1-3; maybe TRBD1 (6 bases). V gave up 2 bases and J gave up 0 bases, with 8 bases separating them. The germline V gene has CDR1 ENHRY and CDR2 SYGVKD. The CDR3 has 15 residues.

This chain's CDR3 is CASSVRQRGNEQFF. The CDR3 nucleotides are TGTGCCAGCAGTGTCCGACAGAGGGGGAATGAGCAGTTCTTC. The chain is built from TRBV12-3 or TRBV12-4 and TRBJ2-1, with D tentatively TRBD1 (6 bases). Trimming took off 5 bases at V and 7 bases at J, with 15 bases between the two ends. The CDR3 is made up of 14 amino acids.

The table lists this clonotype with many counts. This rearrangement joins TRBV3-1 to TRBJ2-5, with D hard to call. Germline CDR1 and CDR2: LGHDT and YNNKEL (reference sequence). The germline V and J ends were trimmed by 5 bases and 5 bases, with 24 bases remaining between them. The CDR3 is made up of 17 amino acids. The CDR3 DNA follows: TGTGCCAGCAGCTTAGACGATCCCATTTCTTTCTCTGAGACCCAGTACTTC. Amino acids: CASSLDDPISFSETQYF.

This clonotype appeared many times. The rearrangement uses TRBV5-1 and TRBJ1-6, with D unclear. Germline lookup yields CDR1 SGHRS and CDR2 YFSETQ. The CDR3 is 17 amino acids. Trimming took off 4 bases at V and 6 bases at J, with 20 bases between the two ends. The CDR3 loop is CASSRGAGTDSNSPLHF. CDR3 sequence (DNA): TGCGCCAGCAGCCGGGGAGCAGGCACGGACTCTAATTCACCCCTCCACTTT.

This CDR3 reads CGSMSFGSRKTYGYTF. The CDR3 DNA follows: TGTGGCAGTATGTCCTTTGGTAGCCGAAAGACCTATGGCTACACCTTC. The rearrangement joins TRBV8-2 to TRBJ1-2; whether TRBD1, the table's D call, matches the DNA was not checked. TRBV8-2 is an annotated pseudogene. This CDR3 is built from 16 residues.

This clonotype was observed many times. The chain combines TRBV7-2 with TRBJ2-3; no definite D call. The germline V gene has CDR1 SGHTA and CDR2 FQGNSA. The CDR3 spans 12 residues. V was cut by 5 bases and J by 5 bases, with 8 bases left in between. CDR3 sequence (DNA): TGTGCCAGCAGCCGACCTAGAGATACGCAGTATTTT. Residues: CASSRPRDTQYF.

The sample holds one count of this clonotype. Just one base apart from a much larger clone, this may be a read error. The chain employs TRBV18 and TRBJ2-2; D is undetermined. CDR3 length: 15 residues. Germline CDR1 reads KGHSH; CDR2 reads LQKENI. CDR3 nucleotides: TGTGTCAGCTCCCGACGCTACCAGAACACCGGGGAGCTGTTTTTT. Translation: CVSSRRYQNTGELFF.

For this clonotype: Relative to the germline gene, one junction end is altered; a read error may explain this. The chain has TRBV19 and TRBJ1-5, with D unresolved. The germline gives CDR1 LNHDA, CDR2 SQIVND (reference sequence). The CDR3 is made up of 14 amino acids. The CDR3 spells CASSILGSNRPQHF. The CDR3 DNA reads TGTGCCAGTAGTATTTTGGGAAGCAATCGGCCCCAGCATTTT.

This clonotype was observed many times. The chain recombines TRBV12-3 or TRBV12-4 with TRBJ1-2, with D uncertain. This CDR3 comprises 17 residues. V lost 5 bases and J 4 bases, leaving 23 bases between the germline ends. This chain's CDR3 is CASSEATSFRKTYGYTF. The CDR3 nucleotides are TGTGCCAGCAGTGAAGCTACCAGCTTCCGAAAGACCTATGGCTACACCTTC.

This clonotype occurred many times. The chain links TRBV12-3 or TRBV12-4 to TRBJ1-2; TRBD1 is a possible D gene (6 bases). The CDR3 consists of 17 residues. The V and J ends lost 5 bases and 4 bases respectively, with 23 bases between them. The CDR3 loop reads CASSMTGTAGKTYGYTF. The CDR3 coding sequence is TGTGCCAGCAGTATGACAGGCACAGCAGGAAAGACCTATGGCTACACCTTC.

As to this clonotype: A much larger clone lies a single base off, so this may be a read error. The chain combines TRBV20-1 with TRBJ2-7, with a tentative D call TRBD2 (6 bases). CDR3 size: 15 residues. V was shortened by 6 bases and J by 6 bases, with 24 bases between the two germline ends. CDR1 and CDR2 from the germline V gene are DFQATT and SNEGSKA (reference sequence). The CDR3 DNA reads TGCAGTGCGACCCGGGACTTCCACGAGGGAGGCGAGCAGTACTTC. Its protein product is CSATRDFHEGGEQYF.

Regarding this clonotype: Since a much larger clone is just one base distant, this may be a read error. The rearrangement uses TRBV20-1 and TRBJ1-5; D not certain. This CDR3 has 16 amino acids. Between the trimmed V and J ends, which lost 0 bases and 0 bases, there was a span of 12 bases. CDR1 is DFQATT, CDR2 SNEGSKA, per germline (reference sequence). CDR3 DNA: TGCAGTGCTAGAGATAGCTCTCTCTATAGCAATCAGCCCCAGCATTTT. This gives the protein CSARDSSLYSNQPQHF.

This clonotype has more than one count but fewer than ten. This chain links TRBV4-3 with TRBJ2-3, with TRBD2 matching 8 bases. The CDR3 sequence is 16 residues long. Germline CDR1 and CDR2: LGHNA and YSLEER. After removal of 0 bases from V and 2 bases from J, the junction contained 4 bases not matched to a gene. For the CDR3, the DNA is TGCGCCAGCAGCCAAGAATGGCGGGGGGACACAGATACGCAGTATTTT. This gives the protein CASSQEWRGDTDTQYF.

There are a few counts of this clonotype. CDR3 sequence (DNA): TGTGCCAGCAGAAGGGACAGGGAAACAGATACGCAGTATTTT. Translation: CASRRDRETDTQYF. The chain uses TRBV6-5 and TRBJ2-3, with 9 nucleotides matching TRBD1. The CDR3 has 14 amino acids. Germline V gene lookup returns CDR1 MNHEY and CDR2 SVGAGI. J gave up 3 bases and V 6 bases, and 4 bases lay outside the gene matches.